This T cell receptor (beta chain) is from a study of CD8 T cells in Susac syndrome (dated by TCRdb to the late 2010s). Regarding the study in general: Whether CD8+ T cell activation and differentiation in Susac syndrome was antigen driven was tested using repertoire sequencing.

Of note for this clonotype: Its antigen has not been determined. Base qualities were left out, and no much larger clone turns up one base away.

Broader findings and caveats from the paper: The number of individuals in the TCR sequencing and HLA analysis was recognized as being relatively small.

High-throughput TCR beta sequencing profiled peripheral blood CD8+ and CD4+ T cells from healthy donors, Susac syndrome patients and multiple sclerosis patients. Healthy donors were included as age- and sex-matched controls. Bulk CD8+ and CD4+ T cells were purified magnetically by negative isolation, whereas CD8+ TEMRA cells were enriched by FACS. Blood was drawn into EDTA tubes, processed within 24 hours, and PBMCs were isolated by density gradient centrifugation. PBMCs intended for TCR sequencing were cryopreserved in liquid nitrogen and were subsequently thawed in a 37 degrees C water bath. The sorted or isolated CD4+, CD8+ and CD8+ TEMRA cells reached a purity of at least 90%. RNA was extracted with the RNeasy kit and about 0.5 to 1 ug was reverse transcribed using random hexamers. The immunoSEQ multiplex PCR assay, which covers 54 Vbeta and 13 Jbeta segments, was used to amplify TCR beta CDR3 regions. PCR amplification bias was corrected using a synthetic template baseline for primer optimization and computational correction. On the authors' methods: Only productive sequences were kept, with reads annotated to V, D and J genes according to IMGT and analyzed in immunoSEQ Analyzer. To calculate clonality, Shannon entropy was normalized by log2 of the number of productive unique sequences and then subtracted from one. For each patient and control, public and private clones were evaluated among the 100 most prevalent clones. Clones were defined as Susac-specific if absent from the healthy and MS cohorts, from around 1,100 published viral clones and from other ImmuneACCESS disease sequences. Using fastp at Q25 and MiXCR, TCRdb reprocessed the public reads and kept productive beta chains. Each entry is one CDR3 protein sequence, shown with its most common DNA and genes. TCRdb, rather than the study authors, made the V and J calls. This sample gives just under 150,000 distinct CDR3 sequences in total; around 94% of them show up just once. Together, the top ten hold 0.065% to 0.1% of the sample.

There are 14 amino acids in the CDR3, from cysteine to phenylalanine inclusive. Solely the CDR3 DNA is kept, with 42 bases framed from the first base. V and J are trimmed by 6 bases and 6 bases, and the gene matches miss 7 bases of the junction. Sequences were obtained from CD4+ T cells from PBMCs. The V and J segments used are TRBV12-3 or TRBV12-4 and TRBJ2-3; 9 central bases correspond to TRBD2. The receptor was isolated from a human donor in good health. CDR3 reads: CASRTSGVLDTQYF. The nucleotide sequence reads as follows: TGTGCCAGCAGGACTAGCGGAGTCCTGGATACGCAGTATTTT.